Listed here are 11 T cell receptor beta chains from one sample, sequenced in a study of radiation and T cells in renal cell carcinoma. As for time point: blood 2 weeks post-SBRT. Treatment denoted: 15 Gy SBRT to primary tumor, nephrectomy 4 weeks later. Repertoires were generated with immunoSEQ multiplex PCR, while TCRdb's copy carries only in-frame clones and drops some. The sample holds 150,000 or so clones, approximately 86% seen once. This sample comprised blood, obtained from a patient whose treatment included radiotherapy and nephrectomy. The source is a woman aged 45 to 65 with renal cell carcinoma.

This clone occurred once. The chain is built from TRBV6-1 and TRBJ2-7; perhaps TRBD1 as D (6 bases). V was trimmed by 5 bases and J by 6 bases, leaving 8 bases between them. Germline CDR1 reads MNHNS; CDR2 reads SASEGT. The length of the CDR3 is 11 residues. The CDR3 region is CASSQTGEQYF. The CDR3 region has the DNA TGTGCCAGCAGTCAGACAGGCGAGCAGTACTTC.

The chain employs TRBV28 and TRBJ1-6, with a tentative D call TRBD1 (6 bases). V gave up 7 bases and J gave up 6 bases, with 16 bases separating them. This CDR3 has 15 amino acids. CDR1 MDHEN and CDR2 SYDVKM come from the germline V gene. CDR3 sequence reads: CASNEGGLLNSPLHF. The DNA of the CDR3 is TGTGCCAGCAACGAGGGGGGGCTTCTTAATTCACCCCTCCACTTT.

The rearrangement uses TRBV12-5 and TRBJ2-5; 8 positions agree with TRBD1. CDR3 size: 16 residues. Germline V gene sequence: CDR1 LGHNT, CDR2 FRNRAP. The V segment lost 4 bases and the J segment 5 bases; nucleotides outside the gene matches: 12. DNA of the CDR3: TGTGCTAGTGGTTCTACCGGGACAGGCCCTGGGGAGACCCAGTACTTC. Its translation is CASGSTGTGPGETQYF.

This clone was seen just once. The chain recombines TRBV28 with TRBJ1-2; no clear D gene. Germline assignment: CDR1 MDHEN and CDR2 SYDVKM. CDR3 size: 14 residues. V shed 6 bases and J shed 2 bases, with 13 bases lying between them. This CDR3 is CASRREAVNYGYTF. CDR3 DNA sequence: TGTGCCAGCAGACGTGAGGCGGTAAACTATGGCTACACCTTC.

This chain links TRBV4-2 with TRBJ2-7; 8 nucleotides line up with TRBD1. CDR3 length: 14 residues. Germline V lookup: CDR1 LGHNA, CDR2 YNFKEQ. The V segment lost 4 bases and the J segment 1 base; nucleotides outside the gene matches: 3. The CDR3 here is CASSRRTGSYEQYF. CDR3 coding DNA: TGTGCCAGCAGCCGCAGGACAGGGTCCTACGAGCAGTACTTC.

J is TRBJ1-4 and V is TRBV19, with D possibly being TRBD1 (5 bases). Trimming removed 5 bases from V and 6 bases from J, with 37 bases in between. The CDR3 has 22 residues. The V gene's germline CDR1 is LNHDA and CDR2 SQIVND (reference sequence). The chain's CDR3 is CASSDSGAFLNIWTRMDEKLFF. DNA of the CDR3: TGTGCCAGTAGTGATTCCGGGGCATTCTTAAACATCTGGACTCGGATGGATGAAAAACTGTTTTTT.

The chain couples TRBV9 to TRBJ1-2; perhaps TRBD1 as D (6 bases). The CDR3 has 15 residues. V shed 0 bases and J shed 0 bases, with 9 bases lying between them. CDR1 and CDR2 (germline): SGDLS, YYNGEE. This chain's CDR3 is CASSVGGAPNYGYTF. Written as DNA, the CDR3 is TGTGCCAGCAGCGTAGGGGGGGCCCCTAACTATGGCTACACCTTC.

The gene calls are TRBV19 and TRBJ1-6; D gene ambiguous. The length of the CDR3 is 14 residues. The ends were cut back, 5 bases at V and 10 bases at J, with 15 bases in the middle. Germline V gives CDR1 LNHDA, CDR2 SQIVND (reference sequence). Here the CDR3 DNA reads TGTGCCAGTAGTCGTGGCAGCGAAGACTCACCCCTCCACTTT. It yields the protein CASSRGSEDSPLHF.

The V call is TRBV5-6, the J call TRBJ1-3; D uncertain. Between the trimmed V and J ends, which lost 4 bases and 0 bases, there was a span of 11 bases. Per germline, CDR1 SGHDT and CDR2 YYEEEE. The CDR3 consists of 15 residues. The DNA for the CDR3 is TGTGCCAGCAGCCTCACACCCTACTCTGGAAACACCATATATTTT. Translating gives CASSLTPYSGNTIYF.

The table lists this clone with a count of one. CDR3 loop: CASSYRRGYEKLFF. In nucleotides, the CDR3 is TGTGCCAGCAGTTACCGTAGGGGGTATGAAAAACTGTTTTTT. The genes are TRBV6-5 and TRBJ1-4; a weak D match, TRBD1 (6 bases). The CDR3 contains 14 residues. V was clipped by 2 bases and J by 6 bases, with 10 bases between them. Looked up from germline, CDR1 is MNHEY and CDR2 is SVGAGI.

The J gene is TRBJ1-4, the V gene TRBV7-2; a possible D gene is TRBD1 (5 bases). Trimming pared 5 bases from V and 8 bases from J, leaving 18 bases between. This CDR3 comprises 15 residues. Germline values: CDR1 SGHTA, CDR2 FQGNSA. The chain's CDR3 is CASSANGAEGEKLFF. The CDR3 coding sequence is TGTGCCAGCAGCGCGAACGGGGCTGAAGGAGAAAAACTGTTTTTT. Filled out from reference TRBV7-2 and TRBJ1-4, the complete variable domain reads GAGVSQSPSNKVTEKGKDVELRCDPISGHTALYWYRQSLGQGLEFLIYFQGNSAPDKSGLPSDRFSAERTGGSVSTLTIQRTQQEDSAVYLCASSANGAEGEKLFFGSGTQLSVL.